These T cell receptor beta chains were read from a single sample in a study of B cell selection in AIRE deficiency. Profiled with immunoSEQ multiplex PCR; TCRdb holds only in-frame clones, not every one. Altogether about 26,000 clones are present, 92% being singletons, with the ten largest covering about 1%. Sequenced sample: CD4+CD25+ Tregs sorted from PBMCs. The receptors come from a human donor in good health. The CDR3 runs from the conserved cysteine through the conserved F or W. Fields, in order: D gene, V gene, J gene, CDR3 protein, CDR3 DNA. A D gene is named only where the DNA matches it firmly.

d_gene: -
v_gene: TRBV7-9
j_gene: TRBJ1-6
CDR3aa: CASSPLGVRDSPLHF
CDR3nt: TGTGCCAGCAGCCCGTTGGGGGTTAGGGATTCACCCCTCCACTTT

d_gene: -
v_gene: TRBV1
j_gene: TRBJ2-7
CDR3aa: CTSSQETGEVYEQYF
CDR3nt: TGCACCAGCAGCCAAGAGACAGGGGAGGTCTACGAGCAGTACTTC

d_gene: -
v_gene: TRBV11-2
j_gene: TRBJ2-2
CDR3aa: CASSRDGPGELFF
CDR3nt: TGTGCCAGCAGCCGGGACGGTCCCGGGGAGCTGTTTTTT

d_gene: TRBD1
v_gene: TRBV9
j_gene: TRBJ1-5
CDR3aa: CASSGTGDQPQHF
CDR3nt: TGTGCCAGCAGCGGGACAGGGGATCAGCCCCAGCATTTT

d_gene: -
v_gene: TRBV5-1
j_gene: TRBJ2-3
CDR3aa: CASSLGQGSPTDTQYF
CDR3nt: TGCGCCAGCAGCTTGGGGCAGGGGTCTCCCACAGATACGCAGTATTTT

d_gene: -
v_gene: TRBV19
j_gene: TRBJ1-2
CDR3aa: CASSSAGNYGYTF
CDR3nt: TGTGCCAGTAGTAGCGCAGGAAACTATGGCTACACCTTC

d_gene: -
v_gene: TRBV4-2
j_gene: TRBJ1-2
CDR3aa: CASSQGVGGPYGYTF
CDR3nt: TGTGCCAGCAGCCAAGGAGTTGGGGGCCCCTATGGCTACACCTTC

d_gene: TRBD1
v_gene: TRBV7-9
j_gene: TRBJ2-7
CDR3aa: CASSSDRGYAYEQYF
CDR3nt: TGTGCCAGCAGCTCTGACAGGGGGTATGCCTACGAGCAGTACTTC

d_gene: TRBD1
v_gene: TRBV11-2
j_gene: TRBJ1-4
CDR3aa: CASSGTGYEKLFF
CDR3nt: TGTGCCAGCAGCGGGACAGGGTATGAAAAACTGTTTTTT

d_gene: -
v_gene: TRBV27
j_gene: TRBJ1-1
CDR3aa: CASSPPGGGDLPTEAFF
CDR3nt: TGTGCCAGCAGTCCCCCGGGGGGGGGAGATCTCCCCACTGAAGCTTTCTTT

d_gene: TRBD1
v_gene: TRBV5-1
j_gene: TRBJ2-5
CDR3aa: CASSPGQQETQYF
CDR3nt: TGCGCCAGCAGCCCGGGACAGCAAGAGACCCAGTACTTC

d_gene: TRBD2
v_gene: TRBV7-3
j_gene: TRBJ2-3
CDR3aa: CASSPGTSGGATDTQYF
CDR3nt: TGTGCCAGCAGCCCCGGGACTAGCGGGGGGGCCACAGATACGCAGTATTTT

d_gene: -
v_gene: TRBV7-2
j_gene: TRBJ1-2
CDR3aa: CASSPQGYYGYTF
CDR3nt: TGTGCCAGCAGCCCCCAGGGGTACTATGGCTACACCTTC

d_gene: TRBD1
v_gene: TRBV5-4
j_gene: TRBJ2-7
CDR3aa: CASSRTGGVYEQYF
CDR3nt: TGTGCCAGCAGCCGGACAGGGGGGGTGTACGAGCAGTACTTC

d_gene: -
v_gene: TRBV12-1
j_gene: TRBJ1-4
CDR3aa: CASSPREKLFF
CDR3nt: TGTGCCAGCAGTCCCCGGGAAAAACTGTTTTTT